This T cell receptor (beta chain) comes out of a study of shared clonotypes between healthy human individuals (dated by TCRdb to 2018 to 2021). Study-wide context: A few men and a couple of women, aged 18 to 49 years, made up the cohort. Blood TCR repertoires of five healthy adults were deeply sequenced to estimate repertoire size and the extent of clonotype sharing between individuals. Each donor's leukapheresis produced roughly between roughly 0.85 and 10 billion PBMCs. To increase sequencing depth and limit assay-specific biases, TCR repertoire library preparation and sequencing were carried out by different laboratories using diverse techniques. Per donor, three plates each were used for CD4 naive and CD4 memory, two for CD8 naive, and one for CD8 memory.

The donors were healthy, HIV-negative adults with no recently reported acute infections or vaccinations. All donors were Caucasian adults living in Nashville, Tennessee, USA. Magnetic negative selection was used to enrich CD4+ T cells, after which naive cells were positively selected on CD45RA and the negative fraction became the memory subset. After blood collection by leukapheresis, PBMCs were isolated using Ficoll-Histopaque density gradient centrifugation and then cryopreserved in the vapor phase of liquid nitrogen. Analytical flow cytometry was used to check the purity and quantity of each magnetically sorted T cell population. From each sorted fraction, genomic DNA was isolated and quantified by UV absorbance on a Nanodrop 2000c. Comment on this clone: No antigen is known for it. Within one base of it there is no much larger clone, and no base qualities were kept.

Germline trimming amounts to 4 bases on V and 5 bases on J, with 5 as the count of junction bases outside the gene matches. Inclusive of the bounding cysteine and phenylalanine, the CDR3 is 13 residues long. The read is trimmed to its CDR3 DNA, 39 bases read in frame from base 1. As encoded in the germline V gene, CDR1 is SQVTM while CDR2 is ANQGSEA. Using the deep immunoSEQ assay, multiplex PCR amplified TCR CDR3 regions from genomic DNA. For each cell subset, the extracted genomic DNA was distributed evenly across all wells of several immunoSEQ 96-well plates, and each plate served as one replicate. For sorted subsets, approximately 210 ng genomic DNA, equal to approximately 30,000 T cell genomes, was loaded into each replicate PCR. Purified libraries were quantified with a Qubit 3.0 fluorometer, sized on a Bioanalyzer 2100, and re-quantified with the KAPA Library Quantification kit. Every immunoSEQ 96-well plate was sequenced on a separate single-read 150-cycle Illumina NextSeq 550 flow cell. Under the source paper's analysis protocol: Because only junctional sequences without quality scores were contained in the immunoSEQ output, filtering matching that applied to full-length reads could not be performed. To assign V/J genes and CDR3, sequences were annotated against IMGT germline references using PyIR, a Python wrapper for IgBLAST v1.9. Reads were removed for weak V/J assignments (E-value above 1e-6), missing CDR3, stop codons, out-of-frame junctions, or ambiguous translated residues. V3J clonotypes were defined as sequences sharing an identical inferred V gene, J gene, and CDR3 amino acid sequence. To compute the percentage overlap between repertoires, the number of shared unique clonotypes was divided by the size of the smaller repertoire. Repertoire richness was assessed with RTK rarefaction, the Chao1 estimator, and Recon v2.1 estimates of unobserved clonotypes. Generation probabilities were computed with OLGA for all TCRbeta clonotypes obtained by the gDNA method from several donors. Sourced from immuneACCESS, this table was stored by TCRdb with only in-frame sequences that have V and J called. A share of the clones is absent; for the studies checked, an unresolved V gene accounts for under half, and the remainder has no known explanation. The D gene and trimming were derived from the DNA, and the V and J assignments and clone size from that table. This sample lists 800,000 to 1,200,000 clones; 75% to 80% were detected once. Under 0.65% of the sample is taken by the ten largest.

General study outcomes and caveats: Larger estimated clonotype richness was generally found for naive subsets than for memory subsets. Rarefaction of sorted-subset datasets indicated incomplete sequencing despite the large sequencing depth. Compared with non-shared clonotypes, clonotypes shared by all four sorted-subset donors had higher generation probabilities. The small number of donors limited the genetic and exposure-history diversity represented. Pairwise subsampling indicated that sequencing depth was expected to affect the degree of clonotype sharing among donors. Sampling was limited to blood, and TCR repertoires in tissue likely differ from TCR repertoires in blood. About 4.5% of naive CD4, roughly 3.5% of naive CD8, 2% to 2.5% of memory CD4, and about 0.4% of memory CD8 clonotypes were shared across several donors.

The sequenced material came from memory CD4+ T cells from PBMCs. The sample's cell subset or site label, decoded: CD45RA-negative fraction. The source is a young man in good health. Some clones in this sample may be carry-over from other donors' samples. The chain is encoded by TRBV29-1 joined to TRBJ2-5, and 9 junctional nucleotides match TRBD2. CDR3 sequence: CSVVLAGEETQYF. Read as DNA, the sequence is TGCAGCGTTGTTTTAGCGGGAGAGGAGACCCAGTACTTC. Where the CDR3 stops, the reference TRBV29-1 and TRBJ2-5 genes take over; the full variable domain is SAVISQKPSRDICQRGTSLTIQCQVDSQVTMMFWYRQQPGQSLTLIATANQGSEATYESGFVIDKFPISRPNLTFSTLTVSNMSPEDSSIYLCSVVLAGEETQYFGPGTRLLVL.